This T cell receptor beta chain was obtained from a study of cytomegalovirus exposure and HLA in healthy donors. Whole-study findings and limits: It was shown in a later analysis that HLA-associated TCR beta chains were more clonally expanded than other, equally common chains.

With regard to this clone: Its target is unknown.

The study ran its PCR with 60 Vbeta and 13 Jbeta primers. TCRdb keeps only in-frame clones here, not all; method: immunoSEQ multiplex PCR. The top ten clones hold 3% to 3.5% of a sample with around 150,000 clones, over 80% of them seen once. CDR1 and CDR2 (germline): MGHRA, YSYEKL. The CDR3 length is 17 residues. V gave up 0 bases and J gave up 0 bases; unmatched junction bases: 5. Sequenced sample: PBMCs. The gene calls are TRBV4-1 and TRBJ1-3, with 7 bases identical to TRBD1. The sequence was obtained from a male donor in good health and CMV-seronegative. The CDR3 region has the DNA TGCGCCAGCAGCCAAGATCGACAGGGACGCTCTGGAAACACCATATATTTT. Translation gives CASSQDRQGRSGNTIYF.